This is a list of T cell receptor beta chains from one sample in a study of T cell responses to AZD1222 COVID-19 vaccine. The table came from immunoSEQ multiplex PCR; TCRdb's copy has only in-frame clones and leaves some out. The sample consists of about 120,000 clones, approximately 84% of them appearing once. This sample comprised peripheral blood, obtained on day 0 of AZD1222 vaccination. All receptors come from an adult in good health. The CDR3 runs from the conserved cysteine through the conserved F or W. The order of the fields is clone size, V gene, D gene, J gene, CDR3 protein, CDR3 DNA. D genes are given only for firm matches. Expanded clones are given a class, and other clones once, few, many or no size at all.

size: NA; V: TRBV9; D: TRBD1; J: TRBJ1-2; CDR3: CASRSDRGDYGYTF; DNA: TGTGCCAGCAGGTCGGACAGGGGCGACTATGGCTACACCTTC
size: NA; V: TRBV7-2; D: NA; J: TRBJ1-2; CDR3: CASSFYRTTETGYTF; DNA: TGTGCCAGCAGCTTTTATCGGACGACAGAGACGGGCTACACCTTC
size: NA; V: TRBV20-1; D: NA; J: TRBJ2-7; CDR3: CSASSGYEQYF; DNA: TGCAGTGCTAGTAGTGGATACGAGCAGTACTTC
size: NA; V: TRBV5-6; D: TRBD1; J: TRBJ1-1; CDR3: CASSLAWGRGRTEAFF; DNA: TGTGCCAGCAGCTTGGCGTGGGGCAGGGGGCGTACTGAAGCTTTCTTT
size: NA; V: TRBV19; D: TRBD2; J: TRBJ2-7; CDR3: CASSISGGHYEQYF; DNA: TGTGCCAGTAGTATAAGCGGGGGGCACTACGAGCAGTACTTC
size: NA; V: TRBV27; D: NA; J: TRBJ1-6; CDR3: CASSISWNSPLHF; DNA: TGTGCCAGCAGTATCAGTTGGAATTCACCCCTCCACTTT
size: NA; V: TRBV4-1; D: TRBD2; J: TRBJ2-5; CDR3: CASSEGDSTSGVETQYF; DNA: TGCGCCAGCAGCGAAGGGGATTCCACTAGCGGGGTCGAGACCCAGTACTTC
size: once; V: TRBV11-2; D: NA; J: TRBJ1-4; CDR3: CASSFRVGKSKLFF; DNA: TGTGCCAGCAGCTTCAGGGTCGGGAAAAGTAAACTGTTTTTT
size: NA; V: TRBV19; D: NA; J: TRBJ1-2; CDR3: CASSIGYGYTF; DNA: TGTGCCAGTAGTATAGGCTATGGCTACACCTTC
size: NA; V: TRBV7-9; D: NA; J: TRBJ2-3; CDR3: CASSLGWATTDTQYF; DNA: TGTGCCAGCAGCTTAGGATGGGCGACCACAGATACGCAGTATTTT
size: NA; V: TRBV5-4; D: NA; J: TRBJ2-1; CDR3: CASSFGAGREFIF; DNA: TGTGCCAGCAGCTTTGGTGCGGGCCGTGAATTTATCTTC
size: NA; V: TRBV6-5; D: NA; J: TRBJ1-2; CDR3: CASSYQGTVANYGYTF; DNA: TGTGCCAGCAGTTACCAGGGGACGGTCGCAAACTATGGCTACACCTTC
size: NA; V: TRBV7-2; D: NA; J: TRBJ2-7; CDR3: CASSLELATAITDEQYF; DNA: TGTGCCAGCAGCTTAGAATTAGCGACAGCCATAACCGACGAGCAGTACTTC
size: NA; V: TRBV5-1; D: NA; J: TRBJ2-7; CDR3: CASRSGVSPYEQYF; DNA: TGCGCCAGCAGATCAGGGGTTTCCCCCTACGAGCAGTACTTC
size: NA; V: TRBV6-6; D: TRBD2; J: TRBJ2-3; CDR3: CASSRLPLGGGTDTQYF; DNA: TGTGCCAGCAGTCGTCTTCCACTCGGGGGGGGCACAGATACGCAGTATTTT
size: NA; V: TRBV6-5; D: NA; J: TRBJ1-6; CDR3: CASSYASYNNSPLHF; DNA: TGTGCCAGCAGTTACGCTTCGTATAATAATTCACCCCTCCACTTT
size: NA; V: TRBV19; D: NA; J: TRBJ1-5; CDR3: CASSWTANQPQHF; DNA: TGTGCCAGTAGCTGGACCGCGAATCAGCCCCAGCATTTT
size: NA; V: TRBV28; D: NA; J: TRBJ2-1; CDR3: CASSLGRGSYNEQFF; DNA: TGTGCCAGCAGTTTGGGTCGGGGTTCCTACAATGAGCAGTTCTTC
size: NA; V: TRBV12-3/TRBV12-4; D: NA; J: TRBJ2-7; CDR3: CASSGNLGEQYF; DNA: TGTGCCAGCAGTGGAAATCTGGGTGAGCAGTACTTC
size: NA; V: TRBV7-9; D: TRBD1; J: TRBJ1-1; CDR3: CASTGGVNTEAFF; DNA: TGTGCCAGCACAGGGGGCGTGAACACTGAAGCTTTCTTT
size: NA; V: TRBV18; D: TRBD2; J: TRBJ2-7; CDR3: CASQAGGLSEQYF; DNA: TGTGCCAGCCAAGCGGGAGGGCTTAGCGAGCAGTACTTC
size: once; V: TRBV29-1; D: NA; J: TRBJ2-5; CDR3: CSVESRDRWRGTQYF; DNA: TGCAGCGTTGAATCAAGGGACCGATGGAGGGGGACCCAGTACTTC
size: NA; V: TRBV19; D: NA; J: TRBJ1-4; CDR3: CASSIRGPPNEKLFF; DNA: TGTGCCAGTAGTATCCGGGGGCCCCCTAATGAAAAACTGTTTTTT
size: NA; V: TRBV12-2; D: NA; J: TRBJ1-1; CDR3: CASRPRAFF; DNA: TGTGCAAGTCGCCCACGGGCTTTCTTT
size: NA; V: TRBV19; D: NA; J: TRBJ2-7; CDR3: CASSSGAYEQYF; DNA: TGTGCCAGTAGTTCGGGAGCCTACGAGCAGTACTTC
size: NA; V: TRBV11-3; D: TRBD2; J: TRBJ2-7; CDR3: CASSLDLLAGESYEQYF; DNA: TGTGCCAGCAGCTTAGATCTTTTAGCGGGAGAATCCTACGAGCAGTACTTC
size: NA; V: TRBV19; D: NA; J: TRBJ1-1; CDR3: CASSMWSNTEAFF; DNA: TGTGCCAGTAGCATGTGGAGTAACACTGAAGCTTTCTTT
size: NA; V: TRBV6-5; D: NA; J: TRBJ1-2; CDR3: CASSYSPVAYGYTF; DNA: TGTGCCAGCAGTTACTCGCCGGTAGCTTATGGCTACACCTTC
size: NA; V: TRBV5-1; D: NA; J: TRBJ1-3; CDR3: CASSLDRRDGNTIYF; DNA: TGCGCCAGCAGCTTGGATCGGCGGGATGGAAACACCATATATTTT
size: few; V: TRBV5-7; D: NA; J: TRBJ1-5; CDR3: CASSLMDSNQPQHF; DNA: TGTGCCAGCAGCTTGATGGACAGCAATCAGCCCCAGCATTTT
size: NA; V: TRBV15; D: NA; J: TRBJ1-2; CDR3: CATSSRTAQGLNYGYTF; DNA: TGTGCCACCAGCAGTCGAACGGCACAGGGCCTTAACTATGGCTACACCTTC
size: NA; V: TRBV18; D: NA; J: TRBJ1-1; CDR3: CASVGAGDWTEAFF; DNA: TGTGCCAGCGTGGGGGCAGGGGATTGGACTGAAGCTTTCTTT
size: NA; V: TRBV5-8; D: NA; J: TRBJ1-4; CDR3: CASSYGMGNEKLFF; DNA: TGTGCCAGCAGCTACGGGATGGGGAATGAAAAACTGTTTTTT
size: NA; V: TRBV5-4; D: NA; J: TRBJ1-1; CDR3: CASSFNMAGNTEAFF; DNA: TGTGCCAGCAGCTTTAACATGGCAGGAAACACTGAAGCTTTCTTT
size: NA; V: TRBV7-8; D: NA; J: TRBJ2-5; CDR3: CASSSTLLAGGETQYF; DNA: TGTGCCAGCAGCTCTACACTATTAGCAGGAGGGGAGACCCAGTACTTC
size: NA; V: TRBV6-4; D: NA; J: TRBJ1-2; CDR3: CASSDSTELGSSMGYTF; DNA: TGTGCCAGCAGTGACTCAACTGAGCTGGGCAGCTCTATGGGCTACACCTTC
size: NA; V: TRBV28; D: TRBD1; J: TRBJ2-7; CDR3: CASSLTGGFQYF; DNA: TGTGCCAGCAGTTTAACAGGGGGCTTTCAGTACTTC
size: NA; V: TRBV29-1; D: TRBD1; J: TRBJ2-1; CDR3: CSVVPGQGTYNEQFF; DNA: TGCAGCGTAGTTCCGGGACAGGGAACCTACAATGAGCAGTTCTTC
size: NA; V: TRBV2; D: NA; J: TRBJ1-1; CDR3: CASVDGSLSRAFF; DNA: TGTGCCAGCGTCGACGGCAGTCTTTCTCGTGCTTTCTTT
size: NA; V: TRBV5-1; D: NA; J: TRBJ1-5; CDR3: CASSLGSNQPQHF; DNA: TGCGCCAGCAGCTTGGGTAGCAATCAGCCCCAGCATTTT
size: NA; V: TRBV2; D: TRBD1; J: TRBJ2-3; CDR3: CASGADRATDTQYF; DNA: TGTGCCAGCGGGGCAGACAGGGCTACAGATACGCAGTATTTT
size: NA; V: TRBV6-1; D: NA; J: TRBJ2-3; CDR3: CASSEGPSYALQYF; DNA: TGTGCCAGCAGTGAGGGTCCCTCGTACGCACTGCAGTATTTT
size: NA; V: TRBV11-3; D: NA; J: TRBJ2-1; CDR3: CASSLEVSPENEQFF; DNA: TGTGCCAGCAGCTTAGAGGTGTCCCCCGAGAATGAGCAGTTCTTC
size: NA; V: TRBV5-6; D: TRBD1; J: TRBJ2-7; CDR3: CASSLGTGIHEQYF; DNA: TGTGCCAGCAGCTTGGGGACAGGCATCCACGAGCAGTACTTC
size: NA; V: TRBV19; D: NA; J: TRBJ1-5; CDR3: CASSILGGVGQPQHF; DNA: TGTGCCAGTAGTATTTTAGGCGGGGTAGGACAGCCCCAGCATTTT
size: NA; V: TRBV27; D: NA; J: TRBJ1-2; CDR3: CASSNGFYGYTF; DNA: TGTGCCAGCAGTAATGGGTTCTATGGCTACACCTTC
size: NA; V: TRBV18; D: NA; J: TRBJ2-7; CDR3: CASSPGRVYHEQYF; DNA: TGTGCCAGCTCACCGGGCAGGGTATACCACGAGCAGTACTTC
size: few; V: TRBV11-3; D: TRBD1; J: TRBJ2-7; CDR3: CASSRRTGPISGYEQYF; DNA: TGTGCCAGCAGCCGACGGACAGGTCCCATAAGCGGCTACGAGCAGTACTTC
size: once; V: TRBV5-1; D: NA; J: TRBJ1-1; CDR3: CASSLYGTKGTEAFF; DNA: TGCGCCAGCAGCTTATACGGGACAAAGGGCACTGAAGCTTTCTTT
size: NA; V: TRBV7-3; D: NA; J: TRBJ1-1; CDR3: CASSFRENTEAFF; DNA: TGTGCCAGCAGCTTTAGGGAGAACACTGAAGCTTTCTTT
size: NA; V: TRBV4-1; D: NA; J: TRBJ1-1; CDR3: CASSQDIWGGTEAFF; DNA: TGCGCCAGCAGCCAAGATATCTGGGGTGGCACTGAAGCTTTCTTT
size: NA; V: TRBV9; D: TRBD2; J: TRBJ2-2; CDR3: CASSPPRGGARWTGELFF; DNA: TGTGCCAGCAGCCCCCCTCGGGGGGGAGCTAGGTGGACCGGGGAGCTGTTTTTT
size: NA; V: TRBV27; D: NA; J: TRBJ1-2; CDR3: CASKRQGKSNYGYTF; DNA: TGTGCCAGCAAGAGGCAGGGGAAGTCTAACTATGGCTACACCTTC
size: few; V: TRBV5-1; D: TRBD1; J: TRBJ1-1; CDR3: CASSLAQGAGTEAFF; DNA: TGCGCCAGCAGCTTGGCCCAGGGGGCAGGTACTGAAGCTTTCTTT
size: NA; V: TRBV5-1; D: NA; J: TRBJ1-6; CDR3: CASSLEPNSYNSPLHF; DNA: TGCGCCAGCAGCTTGGAGCCCAACTCCTATAATTCACCCCTCCACTTT
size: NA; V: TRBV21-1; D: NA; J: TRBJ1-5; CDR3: CASSKARGSGIGQPQHF; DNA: TGTGCCAGCAGCAAAGCGCGAGGCTCGGGGATAGGTCAGCCCCAGCATTTT
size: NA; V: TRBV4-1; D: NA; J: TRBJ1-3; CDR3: CASSQGWDAGNTIYF; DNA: TGCGCCAGCAGCCAAGGGTGGGACGCGGGAAACACCATATATTTT